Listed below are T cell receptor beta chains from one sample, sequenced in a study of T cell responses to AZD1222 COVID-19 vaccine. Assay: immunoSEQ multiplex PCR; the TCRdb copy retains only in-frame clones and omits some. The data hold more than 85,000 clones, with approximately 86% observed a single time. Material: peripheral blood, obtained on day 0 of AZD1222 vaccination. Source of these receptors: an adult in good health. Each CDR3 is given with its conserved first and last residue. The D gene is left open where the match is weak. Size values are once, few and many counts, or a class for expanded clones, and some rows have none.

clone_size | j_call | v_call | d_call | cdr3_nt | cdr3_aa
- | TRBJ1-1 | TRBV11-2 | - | TGTGCCAGCAGCCCGTTCACTGAAGCTTTCTTT | CASSPFTEAFF
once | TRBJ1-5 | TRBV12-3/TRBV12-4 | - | TGTGCCACCCGGTTAGGGGGCAATCAGCCCCAGCATTTT | CATRLGGNQPQHF
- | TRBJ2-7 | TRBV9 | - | TGTGCCAGCAGCGTAGGAGGTGGGAGTCCCTACGAGCAGTACTTC | CASSVGGGSPYEQYF
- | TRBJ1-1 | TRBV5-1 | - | TGCGCCAGCAGCTTGGAGGGCGCGAACACTGAAGCTTTCTTT | CASSLEGANTEAFF
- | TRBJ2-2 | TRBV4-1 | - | TGCGCCAGCAGCCAAGAGTTTAACTGGGGCACCGGGGAGCTGTTTTTT | CASSQEFNWGTGELFF
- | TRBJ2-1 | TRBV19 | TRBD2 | TGTGCCAGTAGCCCGGGAGGGTACAATGAGCAGTTCTTC | CASSPGGYNEQFF
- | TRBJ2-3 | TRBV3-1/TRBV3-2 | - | TGTGCCAGCAGCCAAGATCTTTCCCCACAGGGGGCGGGGGGGACAGATACGCAGTATTTT | CASSQDLSPQGAGGTDTQYF
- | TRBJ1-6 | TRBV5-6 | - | TGTGCCAGCAGCTTGGTAGGGTATAATTCACCCCTCCACTTT | CASSLVGYNSPLHF
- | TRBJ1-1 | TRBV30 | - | TGTGCCTGGCATAGGAACACTGAAGCTTTCTTT | CAWHRNTEAFF
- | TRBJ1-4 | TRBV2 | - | TGTGCCAGCGGGGGCCTAAGTGAAAAACTGTTTTTT | CASGGLSEKLFF
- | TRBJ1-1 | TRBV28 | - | TGTGCCAGCAGTTCTCGGGAGGGAGCCGTGAACACTGAAGCTTTCTTT | CASSSREGAVNTEAFF
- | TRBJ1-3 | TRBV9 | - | TGTGCCAGCAGCGTAGGCAGGGCTGGAAACACCATATATTTT | CASSVGRAGNTIYF
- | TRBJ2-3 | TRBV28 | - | TGTGCCAGCAGGGGGAATTGGGGGGCAGATACGCAGTATTTT | CASRGNWGADTQYF
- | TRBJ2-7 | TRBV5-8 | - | TGTGCCAGCAGCTTGATGGCCCGCCTAATCCACGAGCAGTACTTC | CASSLMARLIHEQYF
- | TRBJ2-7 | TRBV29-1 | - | TGCAGCGTTGTGATCGTGGCCAGACTAAGCTCCTACGAGCAGTACTTC | CSVVIVARLSSYEQYF
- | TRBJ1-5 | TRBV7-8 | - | TGTGCCAGCAGCCTCGTGGCGAGCGATCAGCCCCAGCATTTT | CASSLVASDQPQHF
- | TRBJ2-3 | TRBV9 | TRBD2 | TGTGCCAGCAGCGCCAGCGGGGGGAGTAGCACAGATACGCAGTATTTT | CASSASGGSSTDTQYF
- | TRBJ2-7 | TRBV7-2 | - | TGTGCCAGCACCAACCCGGGACACAACTACGAGCAGTACTTC | CASTNPGHNYEQYF
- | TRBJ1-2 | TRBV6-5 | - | TGTGCCAGCAGTTACTCCCCCGCGACAGCGACTTATGGCTACACCTTC | CASSYSPATATYGYTF
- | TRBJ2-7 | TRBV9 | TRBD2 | TGTGCCAGCAGCCTGACTAGCGGGACCTCCTACGAGCAGTACTTC | CASSLTSGTSYEQYF
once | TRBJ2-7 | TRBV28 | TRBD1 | TGTGCCAGCACCCCAGCTTACAGGGGCTCCTACGAGCAGTACTTC | CASTPAYRGSYEQYF
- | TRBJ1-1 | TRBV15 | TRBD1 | TGTGCCACCAGCAGCAAGGGGGCTCGGTGGCAGCTGAACACTGAAGCTTTCTTT | CATSSKGARWQLNTEAFF
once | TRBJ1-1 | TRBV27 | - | TGTGCCAGCAGTTGGGGCAGGATGAACACTGAAGCTTTCTTT | CASSWGRMNTEAFF
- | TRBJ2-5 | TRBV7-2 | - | TGTGCCAGCAGCCCTTACGCCCGACAGGTCATTCGAGAGACCCAGTACTTC | CASSPYARQVIRETQYF
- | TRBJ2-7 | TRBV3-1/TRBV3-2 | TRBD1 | TGTGCCAGCAGCTTTACAGGGGGCTCTCCCTCCTACGAGCAGTACTTC | CASSFTGGSPSYEQYF
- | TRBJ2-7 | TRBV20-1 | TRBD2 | TGCAGTGCTAGTAAGCTGACTAGCGGGAGGGCCTACGAGCAGTACTTC | CSASKLTSGRAYEQYF
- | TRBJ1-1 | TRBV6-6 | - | TGTGCCAGCAGCTATGCCCGACAGTCTGAAGCTTTCTTT | CASSYARQSEAFF
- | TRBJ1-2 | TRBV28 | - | TGTGCCAGCAGTCTAACCCTGGACAGAAAACCCTATGGCTACACCTTC | CASSLTLDRKPYGYTF
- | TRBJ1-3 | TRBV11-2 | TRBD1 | TGTGCCAGCAGCTTAATCAGTGGACAGGTTCGCTCTGGAAACACCATATATTTT | CASSLISGQVRSGNTIYF
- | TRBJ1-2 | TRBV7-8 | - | TGTGCCAGCAGCTTAGGGGGACACAGTAACTATGGCTACACCTTC | CASSLGGHSNYGYTF
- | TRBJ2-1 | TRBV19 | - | TGTGCCAGTAGCCATGTTAGAAATGAGCAGTTCTTC | CASSHVRNEQFF
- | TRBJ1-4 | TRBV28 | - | TGTGCCAGCAGTTTTACTGTCCTCCGCTTCGAAAAACTGTTTTTT | CASSFTVLRFEKLFF
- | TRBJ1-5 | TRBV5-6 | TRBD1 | TGTGCCAGCAGCCTTCTCCGAGGAGGGGGCAGCAATCAGCCCCAGCATTTT | CASSLLRGGGSNQPQHF
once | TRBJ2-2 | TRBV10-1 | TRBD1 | TGCGCCAGCAGTGAGAAGGGACAGACCACCGGGGAGCTGTTTTTT | CASSEKGQTTGELFF
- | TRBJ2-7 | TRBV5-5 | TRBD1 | TGTGCCAGCAGCTCCTCACCCGGGACAGTAACCTACGAGCAGTACTTC | CASSSSPGTVTYEQYF
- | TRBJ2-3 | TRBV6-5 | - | TGTGCCACCGGAAGAGGGCGGTCTAGCACAGATACGCAGTATTTT | CATGRGRSSTDTQYF
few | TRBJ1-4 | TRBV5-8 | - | TGTGCCAGCAGCTTGGAGAGGGGCGGCGGAACAACTAATGAAAAACTGTTTTTT | CASSLERGGGTTNEKLFF
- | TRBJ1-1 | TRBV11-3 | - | TGTGCCAGCAGCTCGTTCGGGGGGTCGACTGAAGCTTTCTTT | CASSSFGGSTEAFF
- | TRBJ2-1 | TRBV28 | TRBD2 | TGTGCCAGCAGCAGAGCGGGAAATAGCGATGAGCAGTTCTTC | CASSRAGNSDEQFF
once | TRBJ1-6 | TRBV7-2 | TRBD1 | TGTGCCAGCAGCTCCCAGGGGGTTCGGAATTCACCCCTCCACTTT | CASSSQGVRNSPLHF
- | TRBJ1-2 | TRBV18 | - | TGTGCCAGCTCACCACAGTACAACCGTAACTATGGCTACACCTTC | CASSPQYNRNYGYTF
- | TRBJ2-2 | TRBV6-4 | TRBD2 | TGTGCCAGCCAAGCGGGAGCGAACACCGGGGAGCTGTTTTTT | CASQAGANTGELFF